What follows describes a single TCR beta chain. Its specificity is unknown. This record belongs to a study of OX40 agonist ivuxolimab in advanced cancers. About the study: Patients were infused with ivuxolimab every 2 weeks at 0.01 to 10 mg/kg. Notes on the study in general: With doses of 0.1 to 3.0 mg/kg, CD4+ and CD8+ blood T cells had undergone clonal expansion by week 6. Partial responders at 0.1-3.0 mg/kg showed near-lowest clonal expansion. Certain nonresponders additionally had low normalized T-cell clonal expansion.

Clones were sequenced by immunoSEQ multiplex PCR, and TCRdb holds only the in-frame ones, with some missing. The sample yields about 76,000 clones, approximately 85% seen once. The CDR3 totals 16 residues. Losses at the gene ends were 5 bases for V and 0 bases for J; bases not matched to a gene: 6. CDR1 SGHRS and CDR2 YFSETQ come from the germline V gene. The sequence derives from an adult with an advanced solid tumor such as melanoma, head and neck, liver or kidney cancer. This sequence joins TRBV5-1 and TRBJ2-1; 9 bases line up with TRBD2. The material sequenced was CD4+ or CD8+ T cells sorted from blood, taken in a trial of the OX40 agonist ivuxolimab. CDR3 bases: TGCGCCAGCAGATTTAGCGGGGGAGGCTCCTACAATGAGCAGTTCTTC. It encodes CASRFSGGGSYNEQFF.